The clone carrying this T cell receptor beta chain has a count of ten or more. TCRdb re-derived calls from the 5' RACE reads in MiXCR, one entry per CDR3 protein. The repertoire holds roughly 79,000 distinct CDR3 sequences, around 13% seen once, with under 5.5% in the top ten. Time point: sample taken at primary tumor resection. Sequencing of whole RNA from tumor, nontumor lung or frozen PBMC involved no sorting. In germline, CDR1 is MNHEY, CDR2 SVGAGI. The V and J ends lost 0 bases and 2 bases respectively, with 13 bases between them. CDR3 size: 16 residues. The data originate from a study of spatial heterogeneity in lung cancer.

The sequenced sample was PBMCs, obtained at surgery. V gene TRBV6-5 combines with J gene TRBJ2-5, with D perhaps given as TRBD1 or TRBD2 (5 bases each). The receptor was isolated from a male donor with early-stage non-small cell lung cancer. The CDR3 region is CASSYSWGTSQETQYF. CDR3 nucleotides: TGTGCCAGCAGTTACTCTTGGGGGACCTCGCAAGAGACCCAGTACTTC.